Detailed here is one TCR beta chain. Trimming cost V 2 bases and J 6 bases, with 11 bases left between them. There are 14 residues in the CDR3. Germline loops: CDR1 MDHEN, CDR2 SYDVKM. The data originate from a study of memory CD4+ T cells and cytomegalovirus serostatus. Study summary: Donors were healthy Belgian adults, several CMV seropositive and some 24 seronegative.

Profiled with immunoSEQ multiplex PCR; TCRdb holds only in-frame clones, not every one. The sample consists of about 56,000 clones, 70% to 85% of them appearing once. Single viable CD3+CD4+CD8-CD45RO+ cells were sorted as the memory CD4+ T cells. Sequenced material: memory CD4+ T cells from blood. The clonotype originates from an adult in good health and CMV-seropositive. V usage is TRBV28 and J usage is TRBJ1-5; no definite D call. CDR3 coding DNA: TGTGCCAGCAGTTTACTCGCCGTAGGTCAGCCCCAGCATTTT. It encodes CASSLLAVGQPQHF. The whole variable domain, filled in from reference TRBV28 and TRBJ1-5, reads DVKVTQSSRYLVKRTGEKVFLECVQDMDHENMFWYRQDPGLGLRLIYFSYDVKMKEKGDIPEGYSVSREKKERFSLILESASTNQTSMYLCASSLLAVGQPQHFGDGTRLSIL.